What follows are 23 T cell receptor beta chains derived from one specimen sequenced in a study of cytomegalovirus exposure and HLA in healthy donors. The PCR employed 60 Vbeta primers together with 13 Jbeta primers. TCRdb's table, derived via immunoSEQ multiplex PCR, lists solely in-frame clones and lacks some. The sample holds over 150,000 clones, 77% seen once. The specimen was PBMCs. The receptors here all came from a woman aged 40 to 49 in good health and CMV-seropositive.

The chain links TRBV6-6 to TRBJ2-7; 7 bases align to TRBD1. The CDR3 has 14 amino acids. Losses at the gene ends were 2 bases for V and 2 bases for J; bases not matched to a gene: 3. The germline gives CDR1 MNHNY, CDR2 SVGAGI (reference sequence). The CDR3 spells CASSYEGTAYEQYF. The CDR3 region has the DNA TGTGCCAGCAGTTACGAGGGGACAGCCTACGAGCAGTACTTC.

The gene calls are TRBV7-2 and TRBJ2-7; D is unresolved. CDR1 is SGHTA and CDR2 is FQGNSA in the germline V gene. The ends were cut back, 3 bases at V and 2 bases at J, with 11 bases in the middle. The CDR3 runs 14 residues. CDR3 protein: CASSFSRSPYEQYF. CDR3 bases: TGTGCCAGCAGCTTTTCCCGGAGCCCCTACGAGCAGTACTTC.

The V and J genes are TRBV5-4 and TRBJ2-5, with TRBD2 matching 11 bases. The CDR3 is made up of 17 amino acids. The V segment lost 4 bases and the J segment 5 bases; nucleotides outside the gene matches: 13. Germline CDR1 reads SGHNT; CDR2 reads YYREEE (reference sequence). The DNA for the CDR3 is TGTGCCAGCAGCCCCCCAGGTAGCGGGGGGGCAGGGGAGACCCAGTACTTC. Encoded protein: CASSPPGSGGAGETQYF.

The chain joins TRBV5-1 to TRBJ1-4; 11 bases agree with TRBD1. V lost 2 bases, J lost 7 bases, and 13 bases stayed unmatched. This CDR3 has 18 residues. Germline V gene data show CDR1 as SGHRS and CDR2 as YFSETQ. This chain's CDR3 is CASSFTGGQGAIGEKLFF. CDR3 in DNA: TGCGCCAGCAGCTTCACCGGTGGACAGGGGGCTATCGGTGAAAAACTGTTTTTT.

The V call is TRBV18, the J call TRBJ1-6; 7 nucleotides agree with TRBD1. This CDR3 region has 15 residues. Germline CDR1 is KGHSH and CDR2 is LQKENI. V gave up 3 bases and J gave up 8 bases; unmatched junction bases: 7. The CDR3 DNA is TGTGCCAGCTCACCGAGACAGGGTAACGATTCACCCCTCCACTTT. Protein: CASSPRQGNDSPLHF.

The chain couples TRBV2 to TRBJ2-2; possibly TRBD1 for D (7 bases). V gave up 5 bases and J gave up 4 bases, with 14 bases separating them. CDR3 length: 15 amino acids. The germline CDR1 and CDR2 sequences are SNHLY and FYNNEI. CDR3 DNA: TGTGCCAGCAGTCGACAGGGACTGAGCACCGGGGAGCTGTTTTTT. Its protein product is CASSRQGLSTGELFF.

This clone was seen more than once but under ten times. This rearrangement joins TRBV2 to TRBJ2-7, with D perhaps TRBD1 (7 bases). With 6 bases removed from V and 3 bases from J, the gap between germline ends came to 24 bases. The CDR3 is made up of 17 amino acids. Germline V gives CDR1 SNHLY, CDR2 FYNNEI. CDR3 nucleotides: TGTGCCAGCAGCCGCGGAGGGGGCCCGATATCGAGCTACGAGCAGTACTTC. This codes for CASSRGGGPISSYEQYF.

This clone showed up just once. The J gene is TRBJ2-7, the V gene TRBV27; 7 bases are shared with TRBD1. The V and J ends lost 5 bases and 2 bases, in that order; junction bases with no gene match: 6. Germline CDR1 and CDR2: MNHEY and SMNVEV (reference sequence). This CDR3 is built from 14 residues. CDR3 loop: CASSGRQGPYEQYF. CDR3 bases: TGTGCCAGCAGTGGCCGACAGGGACCCTACGAGCAGTACTTC.

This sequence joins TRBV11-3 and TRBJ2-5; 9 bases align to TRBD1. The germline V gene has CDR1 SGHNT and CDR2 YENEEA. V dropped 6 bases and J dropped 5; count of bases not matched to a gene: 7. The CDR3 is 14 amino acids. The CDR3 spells CASSRGQGHETQYF. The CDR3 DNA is TGTGCCAGCAGTAGGGGACAGGGACACGAGACCCAGTACTTC.

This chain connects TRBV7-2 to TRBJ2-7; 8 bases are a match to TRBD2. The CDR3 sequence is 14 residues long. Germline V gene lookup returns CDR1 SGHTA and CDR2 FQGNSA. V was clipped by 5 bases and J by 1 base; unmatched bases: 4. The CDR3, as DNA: TGTGCCAGCAGCACGACTAGCGCTTCCTACGAGCAGTACTTC. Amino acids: CASSTTSASYEQYF.

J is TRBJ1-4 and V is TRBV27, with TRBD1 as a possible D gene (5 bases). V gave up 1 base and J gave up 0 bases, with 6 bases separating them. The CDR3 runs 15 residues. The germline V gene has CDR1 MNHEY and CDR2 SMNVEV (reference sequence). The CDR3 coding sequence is TGTGCCAGCAGTTTATTAGGGGCAACTAATGAAAAACTGTTTTTT. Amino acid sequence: CASSLLGATNEKLFF.

CDR3 DNA sequence: TGTGCCAGCAGCTTGGCACAGAGCACCAGGGATACGCAGTATTTT. Translation: CASSLAQSTRDTQYF. The chain couples TRBV5-8 to TRBJ2-3; D ambiguous. This CDR3 is built from 15 residues. The V and J ends lost 0 bases and 6 bases respectively, with 14 bases between them. Germline values: CDR1 SGHTS, CDR2 YDEGEE.

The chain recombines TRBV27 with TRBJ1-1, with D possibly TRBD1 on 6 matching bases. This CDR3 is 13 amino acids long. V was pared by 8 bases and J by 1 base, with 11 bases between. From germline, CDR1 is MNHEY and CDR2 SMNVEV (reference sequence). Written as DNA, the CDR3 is TGTGCCAGCCAGGGGACACCGAACACTGAAGCTTTCTTT. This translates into CASQGTPNTEAFF.

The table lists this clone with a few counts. CDR3 nucleotide sequence: TGCGCCAGCAGCCAAGAAAGGCAGGGTTGGAACACTGAAGCTTTCTTT. This sequence encodes CASSQERQGWNTEAFF. The chain employs TRBV4-1 and TRBJ1-1; tentative D call: TRBD1 (5 bases). The ends were cut back, 0 bases at V and 1 base at J, with 12 bases in the middle. This CDR3 is 16 amino acids long. Germline values: CDR1 MGHRA, CDR2 YSYEKL.

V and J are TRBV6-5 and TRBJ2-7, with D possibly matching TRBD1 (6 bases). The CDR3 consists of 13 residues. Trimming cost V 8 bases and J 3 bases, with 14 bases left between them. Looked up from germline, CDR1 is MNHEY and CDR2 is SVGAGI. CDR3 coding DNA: TGTGCCAGCTTGGGCGCGGACAGCTACGAGCAGTACTTC. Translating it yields CASLGADSYEQYF.

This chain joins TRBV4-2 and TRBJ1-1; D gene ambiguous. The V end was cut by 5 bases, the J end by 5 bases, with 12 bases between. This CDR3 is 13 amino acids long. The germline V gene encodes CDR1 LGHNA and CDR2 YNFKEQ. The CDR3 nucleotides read TGTGCCAGCAGCTTTAAGGGAGGGACTGAAGCTTTCTTT. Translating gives CASSFKGGTEAFF.

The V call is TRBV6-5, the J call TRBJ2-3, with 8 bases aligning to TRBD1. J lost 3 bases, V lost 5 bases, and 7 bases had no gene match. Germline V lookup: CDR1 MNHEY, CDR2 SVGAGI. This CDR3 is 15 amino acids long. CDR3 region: CASSAQGAGTDTQYF. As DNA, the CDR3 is TGTGCCAGCAGTGCGCAGGGGGCGGGGACAGATACGCAGTATTTT.

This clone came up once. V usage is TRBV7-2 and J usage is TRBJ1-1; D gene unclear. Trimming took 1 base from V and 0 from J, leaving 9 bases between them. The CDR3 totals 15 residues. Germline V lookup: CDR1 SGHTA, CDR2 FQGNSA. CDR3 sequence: CASSLERNMNTEAFF. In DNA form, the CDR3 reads TGTGCCAGCAGCTTAGAGCGGAATATGAACACTGAAGCTTTCTTT. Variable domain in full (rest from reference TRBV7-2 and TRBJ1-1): GAGVSQSPSNKVTEKGKDVELRCDPISGHTALYWYRQSLGQGLEFLIYFQGNSAPDKSGLPSDRFSAERTGGSVSTLTIQRTQQEDSAVYLCASSLERNMNTEAFFGQGTRLTVV.

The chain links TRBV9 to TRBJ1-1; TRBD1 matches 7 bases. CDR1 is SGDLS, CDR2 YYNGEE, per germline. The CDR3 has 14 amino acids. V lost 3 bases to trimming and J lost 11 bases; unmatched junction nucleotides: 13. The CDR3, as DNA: TGTGCCAGCAGCGGGACGACAGGGCCGTCAAGGGCTTTCTTT. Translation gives CASSGTTGPSRAFF. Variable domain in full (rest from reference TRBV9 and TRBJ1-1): DSGVTQTPKHLITATGQRVTLRCSPRSGDLSVYWYQQSLDQGLQFLIQYYNGEERAKGNILERFSAQQFPDLHSELNLSSLELGDSALYFCASSGTTGPSRAFFGQGTRLTVV.

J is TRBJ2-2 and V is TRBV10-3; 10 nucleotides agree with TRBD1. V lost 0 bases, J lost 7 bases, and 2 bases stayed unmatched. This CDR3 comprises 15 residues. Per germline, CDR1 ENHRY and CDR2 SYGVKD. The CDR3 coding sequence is TGTGCCATCAGTGAGTCGACAGGGGGCGGCGGGGAGCTGTTTTTT. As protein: CAISESTGGGGELFF.

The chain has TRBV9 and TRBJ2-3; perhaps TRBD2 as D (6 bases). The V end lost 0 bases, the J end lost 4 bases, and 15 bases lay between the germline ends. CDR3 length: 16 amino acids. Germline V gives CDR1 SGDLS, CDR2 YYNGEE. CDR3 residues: CASSVGRERGPDTQYF. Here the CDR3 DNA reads TGTGCCAGCAGCGTAGGGAGGGAGAGGGGCCCAGATACGCAGTATTTT.

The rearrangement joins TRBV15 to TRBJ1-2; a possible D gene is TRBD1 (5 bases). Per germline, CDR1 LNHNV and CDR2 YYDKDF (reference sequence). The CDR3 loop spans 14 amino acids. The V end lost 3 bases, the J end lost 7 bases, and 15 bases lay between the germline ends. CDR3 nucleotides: TGTGCCACCAGCAGTGGCAGGGTTTTTTCTGGCTACACCTTC. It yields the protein CATSSGRVFSGYTF.

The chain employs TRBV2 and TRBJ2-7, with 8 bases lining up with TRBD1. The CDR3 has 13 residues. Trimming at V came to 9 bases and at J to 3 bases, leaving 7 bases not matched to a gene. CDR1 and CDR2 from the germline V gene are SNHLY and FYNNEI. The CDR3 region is CARTTDRGYEQYF. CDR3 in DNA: TGTGCCAGAACTACAGACAGGGGCTACGAGCAGTACTTC.